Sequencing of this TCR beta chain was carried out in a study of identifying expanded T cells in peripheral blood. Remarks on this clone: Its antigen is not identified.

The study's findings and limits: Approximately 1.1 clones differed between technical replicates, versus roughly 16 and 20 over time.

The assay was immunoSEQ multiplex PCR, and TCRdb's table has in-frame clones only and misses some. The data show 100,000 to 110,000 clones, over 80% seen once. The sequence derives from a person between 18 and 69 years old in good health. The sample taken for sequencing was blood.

Written as DNA, the CDR3 is TGCGCCAGCAGTTTCGGACTAGCGGTTACAAGGAGAACGCAGTATTTT. Its protein product is CASSFGLAVTRRTQYF. The genes are TRBV5-1 and TRBJ2-3; 10 bases agree with TRBD2. V was pared by 5 bases and J by 9 bases, with 15 bases of the junction left unmatched. The CDR3 has 16 amino acids. Germline CDR1 reads SGHRS; CDR2 reads YFSETQ.